This T cell receptor beta chain was captured by sequencing in a study of technical replicates of blood from several donors. Trimming cost V 2 bases and J 5 bases; bases outside gene matches: 7. CDR3 length: 15 residues. Per germline, CDR1 MGHRA and CDR2 YSYEKL. Some clones are missing from TCRdb's copy, which holds only in-frame ones; the method was immunoSEQ multiplex PCR. The data show 75,000 to 90,000 clones, roughly 93% seen once. This clonotype was obtained from a human donor in good health. This chain links TRBV4-1 with TRBJ2-7; 9 nucleotides match TRBD2. The material sequenced was T cells isolated from PBMCs. CDR3 in amino acids: CASSQPLAGRHEQYF. The CDR3 DNA sequence: TGCGCCAGCAGCCAACCGCTAGCGGGGCGGCACGAGCAGTACTTC.